These 19 T cell receptor beta chains were all obtained from the same sample, sequenced in a study of blood T cell repertoires in COVID-19. TCRdb's table, derived via immunoSEQ multiplex PCR, lists solely in-frame clones and lacks some. The profile shows roughly 100,000 clones, about 90% of them singletons. Specimen: peripheral blood. All receptors come from a human donor in a cohort sampled during active COVID-19.

The chain employs TRBV15 and TRBJ2-7; D perhaps matches TRBD1 (6 bases). The ends were cut back, 0 bases at V and 2 bases at J, with 8 bases in the middle. CDR3 length: 14 amino acids. The germline gives CDR1 LNHNV, CDR2 YYDKDF (reference sequence). CDR3: CATSRERDTYEQYF. The DNA of the CDR3 is TGTGCCACCAGCAGAGAAAGGGACACCTACGAGCAGTACTTC. The full variable domain, with the rest looked up from reference TRBV15 and TRBJ2-7, is DAMVIQNPRYQVTQFGKPVTLSCSQTLNHNVMYWYQQKSSQAPKLLFHYYDKDFNNEADTPDNFQSRRPNTSFCFLDIRSPGLGDTAMYLCATSRERDTYEQYFGPGTRLTVT.

This clone was found once. The chain uses TRBV5-1 and TRBJ2-7; D may be TRBD1 (5 bases). V dropped 0 bases and J dropped 4 bases, with 11 bases sitting between them. Germline CDR1 SGHRS, CDR2 YFSETQ. The CDR3 contains 14 residues. The CDR3 sequence is CASSLGPGWYEQYF. The CDR3 coding sequence is TGCGCCAGCAGCTTGGGTCCAGGGTGGTACGAGCAGTACTTC.

The chain is built from TRBV7-3 and TRBJ1-1; no clear D. This CDR3 comprises 13 residues. Trimming stripped 3 bases from V and 2 bases from J, with 7 bases between. Germline CDR1 and CDR2: SGHTA and FQGTGA. In DNA form, the CDR3 reads TGTGCCAGCAGCTTCCACAGCAACACTGAAGCTTTCTTT. It is translated as CASSFHSNTEAFF.

The chain joins TRBV4-2 to TRBJ1-2, with TRBD1 matching 9 bases. The germline CDR1 and CDR2 sequences are LGHNA and YNFKEQ. V was pared by 4 bases and J by 4 bases, with 13 bases of the junction left unmatched. CDR3 length equals 17 residues. This CDR3 is CASSRTTGQGTFYGYTF. Written as DNA, the CDR3 is TGTGCCAGCAGCCGGACTACTGGACAGGGGACGTTCTATGGCTACACCTTC.

CDR3 DNA: TGTGCCAGCAGCTCCGGGACAGAGCCCCGTGAGCAGTACTTC. Translation: CASSSGTEPREQYF. The J gene is TRBJ2-7, the V gene TRBV2; TRBD1 matches 7 bases. V gave up 6 bases and J gave up 7 bases; unmatched junction bases: 12. CDR1 SNHLY and CDR2 FYNNEI come from the germline V gene. The CDR3 has 14 residues. The variable domain in full, completed from reference TRBV2 and TRBJ2-7, reads EPEVTQTPSHQVTQMGQEVILRCVPISNHLYFYWYRQILGQKVEFLVSFYNNEISEKSEIFDDQFSVERPDGSNFTLKIRSTKLEDSAMYFCASSSGTEPREQYFGPGTRLTVT.

This rearrangement joins TRBV2 to TRBJ1-2, with a tentative D call TRBD1 (6 bases). Deletions cut 6 bases from V and 4 bases from J, with 15 bases between. Per germline, CDR1 SNHLY and CDR2 FYNNEI. There are 14 residues in the CDR3. The CDR3 reads CASSGQGPTYGYTF. DNA for the CDR3: TGTGCCAGCAGCGGGCAGGGGCCGACCTATGGCTACACCTTC.

V and J are TRBV19 and TRBJ1-5; TRBD1 matches 10 bases. Germline V CDR1 and CDR2: LNHDA, SQIVND (reference sequence). V was pared by 9 bases and J by 0 bases, with 5 bases of the junction left unmatched. The CDR3 is 15 amino acids. CDR3 loop: CASAGTGVSNQPQHF. In DNA, the CDR3 is TGTGCCAGCGCAGGGACAGGGGTTAGCAATCAGCCCCAGCATTTT.

This clone is a singleton in its sample. The chain links TRBV12-3 or TRBV12-4 to TRBJ2-3; D not certain. V lost 6 bases and J lost 5, with 9 bases in between. The CDR3 sequence is 12 residues long. The CDR3 loop is CASRTRVDTQYF. CDR3 sequence (DNA): TGTGCCAGCAGAACCCGGGTAGATACGCAGTATTTT.

The chain links TRBV18 to TRBJ2-7; 10 nucleotides match TRBD2. Germline lookup yields CDR1 KGHSH and CDR2 LQKENI. This CDR3 is 14 amino acids long. V gave up 3 bases and J gave up 5 bases; unmatched junction bases: 4. The CDR3 nucleotides are TGTGCCAGCTCACCCGGGACTAGCGCCGACGAGCAGTACTTC. The encoded protein is CASSPGTSADEQYF.

This clone was counted only a few times. The CDR3 sequence: CASSIGTGGINEQFF. CDR3 sequence (DNA): TGTGCCAGCAGTATCGGGACAGGGGGTATCAATGAGCAGTTCTTC. V usage is TRBV6-5 and J usage is TRBJ2-1; 11 positions agree with TRBD1. The V gene end was trimmed by 5 bases and the J gene end by 6 bases; junction bases not matched to a gene: 6. The CDR3 covers 15 residues. Germline V gives CDR1 MNHEY, CDR2 SVGAGI.

This chain uses TRBV4-1 with TRBJ2-6; the D is unclear. The V gene's germline CDR1 is MGHRA and CDR2 YSYEKL. This CDR3 is built from 18 residues. Trimming stripped 1 base from V and 0 bases from J, with 13 bases between. CDR3 sequence reads: CASSQAAGSSSGANVLTF. The CDR3 DNA is TGCGCCAGCAGCCAAGCGGCAGGCTCAAGCTCTGGGGCCAACGTCCTGACTTTC.

This clone was detected only once. The V and J genes are TRBV6-6 and TRBJ2-1; D is unclear. Trimming stripped 0 bases from V and 7 bases from J, with 16 bases between. This CDR3 has 16 residues. CDR1 and CDR2 (germline): MNHNY, SVGAGI (reference sequence). This CDR3 is CASSYSVIATRNEQFF. The CDR3, as DNA: TGTGCCAGCAGTTACTCGGTTATAGCTACTCGAAATGAGCAGTTCTTC.

V usage is TRBV11-2 and J usage is TRBJ2-1; TRBD1 aligns across 7 bases. Trimming at V came to 0 bases and at J to 0 bases, leaving 2 bases not matched to a gene. Per germline, CDR1 SGHAT and CDR2 FQNNGV. The CDR3 is made up of 16 amino acids. CDR3 in DNA: TGTGCCAGCAGCTTAGATCCAGGGGGCTCCTACAATGAGCAGTTCTTC. Its protein product is CASSLDPGGSYNEQFF.

V and J are TRBV15 and TRBJ1-5; TRBD1 is a possible D gene (5 bases). Trimming removed 0 bases at V and 5 bases at J, with 17 bases between. There are 17 residues in the CDR3. The germline CDR1 and CDR2 sequences are LNHNV and YYDKDF (reference sequence). CDR3 sequence: CATSRDIPGIDYQPQHF. The CDR3 DNA reads TGTGCCACCAGCAGAGATATCCCAGGGATCGACTATCAGCCCCAGCATTTT. The full variable domain, its missing parts supplied by reference TRBV15 and TRBJ1-5, is DAMVIQNPRYQVTQFGKPVTLSCSQTLNHNVMYWYQQKSSQAPKLLFHYYDKDFNNEADTPDNFQSRRPNTSFCFLDIRSPGLGDTAMYLCATSRDIPGIDYQPQHFGDGTRLSIL.

This clone was found once. This chain joins TRBV27 and TRBJ1-4, with 9 bases matching TRBD1. The CDR3 loop spans 16 amino acids. Germline trimming cut 5 bases from V and 8 bases from J; bases unmatched to any gene: 12. Looked up from germline, CDR1 is MNHEY and CDR2 is SMNVEV (reference sequence). CDR3: CASSRSLQGAREKLFF. The CDR3 DNA follows: TGTGCCAGCAGTAGATCCCTACAGGGGGCGCGCGAAAAACTGTTTTTT.

This clone is a singleton in its sample. The chain carries TRBV7-2 and TRBJ2-7, with 10 bases fitting TRBD2. Germline V gene sequence: CDR1 SGHTA, CDR2 FQGNSA. The CDR3 is 14 residues long. V was clipped by 5 bases and J by 6 bases; unmatched bases: 7. The CDR3 reads CASSVTSGISEQYF. Here the CDR3 DNA reads TGTGCCAGCAGCGTAACTAGCGGGATCTCCGAGCAGTACTTC.

The CDR3 loop reads CASSWAGNTEAFF. CDR3 nucleotide sequence: TGTGCCAGTAGTTGGGCAGGGAACACTGAAGCTTTCTTT. This rearrangement joins TRBV19 to TRBJ1-1; D remains ambiguous. The CDR3 length is 13 residues. The germline V gene has CDR1 LNHDA and CDR2 SQIVND (reference sequence). Trimming cost V 5 bases and J 1 base, with 8 bases left between them. Full variable domain (missing parts from reference TRBV19 and TRBJ1-1): DGGITQSPKYLFRKEGQNVTLSCEQNLNHDAMYWYRQDPGQGLRLIYYSQIVNDFQKGDIAEGYSVSREKKESFPLTVTSAQKNPTAFYLCASSWAGNTEAFFGQGTRLTVV.

The chain carries TRBV2 and TRBJ2-2; D might be TRBD1 (6 bases). The V end was cut by 7 bases, the J end by 4 bases, with 16 bases between. Germline V lookup: CDR1 SNHLY, CDR2 FYNNEI. The CDR3 contains 15 residues. CDR3 nucleotide sequence: TGTGCCAGCAACCCACGCACAGGGATCACCGGGGAGCTGTTTTTT. This codes for CASNPRTGITGELFF.

CDR3: CASTGRSEYTDTQYF. The DNA for the CDR3 is TGTGCCAGCACCGGGAGGAGTGAATACACAGATACGCAGTATTTT. V is TRBV28 and J is TRBJ2-3; the match to TRBD2 covers 7 bases. This CDR3 region has 15 residues. The germline CDR1 and CDR2 sequences are MDHEN and SYDVKM. V was pared by 7 bases and J by 2 bases, with 9 bases of the junction left unmatched.